The TCR beta chain under discussion was sequenced for a study of CD4 T cells in relation to SARS-CoV-2 and coronaviruses. TCRdb keeps only in-frame clones here, not all; method: immunoSEQ multiplex PCR. The profile shows 25,000 to 30,000 clones, 74% of them singletons. Comment on this clone: Its antigen is unidentified.

Unexposed donor CD4+ T cells date from about 2011-2018, before the COVID-19 pandemic. CD4+ T cells were isolated from the cells after more than 8 days of culture. The CDR3 has 14 amino acids. The germline gives CDR1 SGHRS, CDR2 YFSETQ. V lost 5 bases, J lost 7 bases, and 8 bases stayed unmatched. V and J are TRBV5-1 and TRBJ2-1; 8 bases are a match to TRBD2. The TCR originated in a human donor in good health. Specimen: CD4+ T cells from PBMCs, cultured in vitro. The CDR3 reads CASSAREGGNEQFF. The CDR3 coding sequence is TGCGCCAGCAGTGCACGGGAGGGGGGGAATGAGCAGTTCTTC.